Listed below are T cell receptor beta chains from one sample, sequenced in a study of blood T cell repertoires in COVID-19. Using immunoSEQ multiplex PCR, the repertoire was profiled, and TCRdb retains in-frame clones only, with some absent. The sample has roughly 150,000 clones; more than 65% are singletons. The sequencing input was peripheral blood. Receptors were obtained from a woman aged 55 to 70 with COVID-19, enrolled during active disease. Each CDR3 is given with its conserved first and last residue. The order of the fields is J gene, clone size, D gene, V gene, CDR3 DNA, CDR3 protein. D genes are given only for firm matches. The size entry is marked missing in some rows and otherwise reads once, few, many or a size class.

J gene: TRBJ2-3; clone size: many; D gene: .; V gene: TRBV9; CDR3 DNA: TGTGCCAGCAGCGTACTAGGCACAGATACGCAGTATTTT; CDR3 protein: CASSVLGTDTQYF
J gene: TRBJ2-2; clone size: .; D gene: .; V gene: TRBV6-5; CDR3 DNA: TGTGCCAGCAGGCAGACAGCCCCGAACACCGGGGAGCTGTTTTTT; CDR3 protein: CASRQTAPNTGELFF
J gene: TRBJ2-1; clone size: once; D gene: TRBD2; V gene: TRBV7-8; CDR3 DNA: TGTGCCAGCAGCCCCTCCGGGACTAGGTGGAATGAGCAGTTCTTC; CDR3 protein: CASSPSGTRWNEQFF
J gene: TRBJ2-7; clone size: .; D gene: .; V gene: TRBV3-1/TRBV3-2; CDR3 DNA: TGTGCCAGCAGCCGCGGGAATCCCTACGAGCAGTACTTC; CDR3 protein: CASSRGNPYEQYF
J gene: TRBJ1-4; clone size: few; D gene: TRBD1; V gene: TRBV4-3; CDR3 DNA: TGCGCCAGCAGCCAAGAAGGACAGGCGGCTGAAAAACTGTTTTTT; CDR3 protein: CASSQEGQAAEKLFF
J gene: TRBJ2-1; clone size: .; D gene: TRBD1; V gene: TRBV19; CDR3 DNA: TGTGCCAGTACGGCAACGGGACAGGGGTACAATGAGCAGTTCTTC; CDR3 protein: CASTATGQGYNEQFF
J gene: TRBJ2-7; clone size: .; D gene: .; V gene: TRBV4-2; CDR3 DNA: TGTGCCAGCAGCCAAGGCTCGACCGGGGCCTACGAGCAGTACTTC; CDR3 protein: CASSQGSTGAYEQYF
J gene: TRBJ2-7; clone size: .; D gene: .; V gene: TRBV12-3/TRBV12-4; CDR3 DNA: TGTGCCAGCAGTTTAAGCGCCTACGAGCAGTACTTC; CDR3 protein: CASSLSAYEQYF
J gene: TRBJ2-5; clone size: .; D gene: TRBD2; V gene: TRBV5-1; CDR3 DNA: TGCGCCAGCAGCCCCGGGGGAGACTTTTCGTTTTGGGTAGCGGGAGTTCACCAAGAGACCCAGTACTTC; CDR3 protein: CASSPGGDFSFWVAGVHQETQYF
J gene: TRBJ1-2; clone size: .; D gene: TRBD1; V gene: TRBV28; CDR3 DNA: TGTGCCAGCAGTACTTGGGACAGGGGTGGCTACACCTTC; CDR3 protein: CASSTWDRGGYTF